The source of this T cell receptor beta chain is a study of T cells after yellow fever vaccination. Study results and limitations: There was a possibility that FACS-sorted repertoires contained abundant clonotypes contaminating from the bulk population.

This clonotype has at least ten counts. Antigen: not known. The V gene lost 0 bases and the J gene lost 1 base, with 19 bases spanning the gap. Germline V CDR1 and CDR2: DFQATT, SNEGSKA (reference sequence). The CDR3 contains 17 residues. Each CDR3 protein gets one entry after TCRdb re-called the 5' RACE reads with MiXCR. The sample includes 200,000 to 300,000 distinct CDR3 sequences, less than 7.5% of them seen just once. The sequences come from CD4+ T cells sorted from PBMCs, collected on the day of the yellow fever booster vaccination. This sequence was found in a man in his thirties or forties who received the YFV17D yellow fever vaccine. The rearrangement links TRBV20-1 to TRBJ2-7, with D possibly being TRBD2 (6 bases). CDR3 bases: TGCAGTGCTAGAGATCTGTACGCCTATGGGGGGTCCTACGAGCAGTACTTC. Translated, it gives CSARDLYAYGGSYEQYF.